This record concerns one T cell receptor beta chain sequence. This CDR3 contains 14 residues. V was clipped by 5 bases and J by 2 bases; unmatched bases: 4. The V gene's germline CDR1 is LNHDA and CDR2 SQIVND (reference sequence). The sample comes from a study of T cell changes during pregnancy in multiple sclerosis. Clones were sequenced by immunoSEQ multiplex PCR, and TCRdb holds only the in-frame ones, with some missing. The sample includes tens of thousands of clones, over 80% of them seen just once. This TCR derives from a female donor with multiple sclerosis, enrolled in a pregnancy study. The material sequenced was CD4+ T cells from peripheral blood mononuclear cells, taken after pregnancy. The chain recombines TRBV19 with TRBJ2-7; TRBD1 agrees at 9 bases. The CDR3 sequence: CASSGGQGPYEQYF. DNA for the CDR3: TGTGCCAGTAGTGGGGGACAGGGACCCTACGAGCAGTACTTC.